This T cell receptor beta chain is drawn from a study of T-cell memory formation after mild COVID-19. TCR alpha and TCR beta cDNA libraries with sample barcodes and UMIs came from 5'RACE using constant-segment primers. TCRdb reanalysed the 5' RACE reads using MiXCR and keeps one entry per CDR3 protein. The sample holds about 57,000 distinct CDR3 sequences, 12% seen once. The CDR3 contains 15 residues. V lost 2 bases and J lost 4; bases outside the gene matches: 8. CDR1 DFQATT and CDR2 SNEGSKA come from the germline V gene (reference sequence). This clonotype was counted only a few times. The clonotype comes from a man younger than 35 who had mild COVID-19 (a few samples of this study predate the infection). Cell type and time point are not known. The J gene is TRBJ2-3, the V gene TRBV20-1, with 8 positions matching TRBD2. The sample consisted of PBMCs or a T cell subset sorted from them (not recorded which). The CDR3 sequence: CSARPGGPVSDTQYF. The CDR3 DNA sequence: TGCAGTGCTAGACCGGGGGGGCCGGTCTCAGATACGCAGTATTTT.